This is a list of T cell receptor beta chains from one sample in a study of cytomegalovirus exposure and HLA in healthy donors. The assay was immunoSEQ multiplex PCR, and TCRdb's table has in-frame clones only and misses some. The sample lists roughly 110,000 clones, about 70% seen once, with around 5.8% in the top ten. Sample: PBMCs. These receptors were collected from a woman in her forties or fifties in good health and CMV-seropositive. Each CDR3 is given with its conserved first and last residue. The D gene is left open where the match is weak. Size tells how often a clone was seen (once, few, many) or the class of an expanded clone, and some rows leave it out.

j_call: TRBJ2-1; clone_size: .; v_call: TRBV7-3; d_call: TRBD1; cdr3_aa: CASSLTTGQGGYNEQFF; cdr3_nt: TGTGCCAGCAGCTTAACGACAGGACAGGGTGGATACAATGAGCAGTTCTTC
j_call: TRBJ1-2; clone_size: .; v_call: TRBV5-6; d_call: TRBD1; cdr3_aa: CASSFKYRGFSGGYTF; cdr3_nt: TGTGCCAGCAGCTTCAAGTACAGGGGATTTTCGGGGGGCTACACCTTC
j_call: TRBJ2-1; clone_size: .; v_call: TRBV15; d_call: TRBD1; cdr3_aa: CATSGATGQGVDEQFF; cdr3_nt: TGTGCCACCAGCGGGGCCACGGGACAGGGGGTCGATGAGCAGTTCTTC
j_call: TRBJ2-3; clone_size: few; v_call: TRBV4-3; d_call: .; cdr3_aa: CASSLGLQLTDTQYF; cdr3_nt: TGCGCCAGCAGCCTAGGACTACAACTCACAGATACGCAGTATTTT
j_call: TRBJ1-1; clone_size: .; v_call: TRBV4-1; d_call: .; cdr3_aa: CASSQQGLDTEAFF; cdr3_nt: TGCGCCAGCAGCCAACAGGGTCTGGACACTGAAGCTTTCTTT
j_call: TRBJ2-5; clone_size: once; v_call: TRBV27; d_call: TRBD2; cdr3_aa: CASLRKGGPGLAGYGQETQYF; cdr3_nt: TGTGCCAGCCTGAGGAAAGGGGGGCCAGGACTAGCGGGGTATGGCCAAGAGACCCAGTACTTC
j_call: TRBJ1-2; clone_size: .; v_call: TRBV7-6; d_call: .; cdr3_aa: CASSLGGGSYTF; cdr3_nt: TGTGCCAGCAGCTTAGGGGGCGGCTCGTACACCTTC
j_call: TRBJ1-1; clone_size: .; v_call: TRBV28; d_call: TRBD1; cdr3_aa: CASSGQTGVAFF; cdr3_nt: TGTGCCAGCAGTGGTCAGACAGGGGTGGCTTTCTTT
j_call: TRBJ2-3; clone_size: .; v_call: TRBV15; d_call: .; cdr3_aa: CATSRDRGSTDTQYF; cdr3_nt: TGTGCCACCAGCAGAGACCGGGGAAGCACGGATACGCAGTATTTT
j_call: TRBJ2-3; clone_size: .; v_call: TRBV6-5; d_call: TRBD1; cdr3_aa: CASRQGATGTQYF; cdr3_nt: TGTGCCAGCAGGCAGGGGGCGACGGGGACGCAGTATTTT
j_call: TRBJ2-1; clone_size: .; v_call: TRBV7-9; d_call: TRBD1; cdr3_aa: CASGTGVWDEQFF; cdr3_nt: TGTGCCAGCGGGACAGGGGTCTGGGATGAGCAGTTCTTC
j_call: TRBJ1-2; clone_size: .; v_call: TRBV4-3; d_call: TRBD1; cdr3_aa: CASSQDIAQGANYGYTF; cdr3_nt: TGCGCCAGCAGCCAAGATATCGCCCAGGGGGCGAACTATGGCTACACCTTC
j_call: TRBJ1-4; clone_size: .; v_call: TRBV19; d_call: .; cdr3_aa: CASSISATNEKLFF; cdr3_nt: TGTGCCAGTAGTATTAGTGCAACTAATGAAAAACTGTTTTTT
j_call: TRBJ2-7; clone_size: .; v_call: TRBV4-2; d_call: .; cdr3_aa: CASSQDRSGSSYEQYF; cdr3_nt: TGTGCCAGCAGCCAAGATAGGTCAGGCAGCTCCTACGAGCAGTACTTC
j_call: TRBJ2-7; clone_size: .; v_call: TRBV7-9; d_call: TRBD1; cdr3_aa: CASSPRGPYEQYF; cdr3_nt: TGTGCCAGCAGCCCCAGGGGGCCCTACGAGCAGTACTTC
j_call: TRBJ2-6; clone_size: .; v_call: TRBV9; d_call: TRBD1; cdr3_aa: CASSVGQGGIGSGANVLTF; cdr3_nt: TGTGCCAGCAGCGTCGGACAGGGGGGAATAGGGTCTGGGGCCAACGTCCTGACTTTC
j_call: TRBJ2-7; clone_size: .; v_call: TRBV27; d_call: TRBD1; cdr3_aa: CASSLSAGTGRNEQYF; cdr3_nt: TGTGCCAGCAGTTTAAGTGCCGGGACAGGACGTAACGAGCAGTACTTC
j_call: TRBJ1-2; clone_size: .; v_call: TRBV30; d_call: .; cdr3_aa: CAWSVLGGYGYTF; cdr3_nt: TGTGCCTGGAGTGTACTGGGGGGCTATGGCTACACCTTC
j_call: TRBJ2-2; clone_size: .; v_call: TRBV6-1; d_call: .; cdr3_aa: CASSPVLTGELFF; cdr3_nt: TGTGCCAGCAGCCCGGTGTTGACCGGGGAGCTGTTTTTT
j_call: TRBJ2-5; clone_size: .; v_call: TRBV7-3; d_call: .; cdr3_aa: CASSFAPRGETQYF; cdr3_nt: TGTGCCAGCAGCTTTGCCCCTAGAGGGGAGACCCAGTACTTC
j_call: TRBJ1-5; clone_size: .; v_call: TRBV4-1; d_call: .; cdr3_aa: CASSQVRYSNQPQHF; cdr3_nt: TGCGCCAGCAGCCAAGTCAGATATAGCAATCAGCCCCAGCATTTT
j_call: TRBJ2-1; clone_size: .; v_call: TRBV27; d_call: TRBD2; cdr3_aa: CASSELAGGYNEQFF; cdr3_nt: TGTGCCAGCAGTGAGCTAGCGGGGGGCTACAATGAGCAGTTCTTC
j_call: TRBJ2-1; clone_size: .; v_call: TRBV2; d_call: TRBD2; cdr3_aa: CASMSGGHDYNEQFF; cdr3_nt: TGTGCCAGCATGAGCGGGGGCCACGATTACAATGAGCAGTTCTTC
j_call: TRBJ2-7; clone_size: .; v_call: TRBV18; d_call: TRBD1; cdr3_aa: CASSLNTGGGEQYF; cdr3_nt: TGTGCCAGCTCACTCAACACAGGGGGCGGCGAGCAGTACTTC
j_call: TRBJ2-4; clone_size: .; v_call: TRBV5-6; d_call: .; cdr3_aa: CASSPWAGLNIQYF; cdr3_nt: TGTGCCAGCAGCCCCTGGGCGGGATTAAACATTCAGTACTTC
j_call: TRBJ2-3; clone_size: .; v_call: TRBV5-8; d_call: TRBD2; cdr3_aa: CASSPGLAGLTDTQYF; cdr3_nt: TGTGCCAGCAGCCCTGGACTAGCGGGTCTCACAGATACGCAGTATTTT
j_call: TRBJ1-2; clone_size: .; v_call: TRBV27; d_call: TRBD1; cdr3_aa: CASSQGQSVRGYTF; cdr3_nt: TGTGCCAGCAGCCAGGGACAGTCCGTGAGGGGCTACACCTTC
j_call: TRBJ1-3; clone_size: .; v_call: TRBV19; d_call: .; cdr3_aa: CASSGTYGNTIYF; cdr3_nt: TGTGCCAGTAGCGGGACATACGGAAACACCATATATTTT
j_call: TRBJ1-6; clone_size: few; v_call: TRBV6-6; d_call: .; cdr3_aa: CASSYSAGSPLHF; cdr3_nt: TGTGCCAGCAGTTATTCGGCGGGATCACCCCTCCACTTT
j_call: TRBJ1-1; clone_size: .; v_call: TRBV28; d_call: .; cdr3_aa: CASSLSPGATEAFF; cdr3_nt: TGTGCCAGCAGCCTATCCCCAGGTGCCACTGAGGCTTTCTTT
j_call: TRBJ1-4; clone_size: .; v_call: TRBV2; d_call: .; cdr3_aa: CASSDPDSEKLFF; cdr3_nt: TGTGCCAGCAGTGACCCCGATAGCGAAAAACTGTTTTTT
j_call: TRBJ2-1; clone_size: few; v_call: TRBV7-9; d_call: TRBD2; cdr3_aa: CASSFAGTSGGWNEQFF; cdr3_nt: TGTGCCAGCAGCTTCGCCGGGACTAGCGGGGGGTGGAATGAGCAGTTCTTC
j_call: TRBJ1-1; clone_size: .; v_call: TRBV9; d_call: .; cdr3_aa: CASSGENWNTEAFF; cdr3_nt: TGTGCCAGCAGCGGGGAGAACTGGAACACTGAAGCTTTCTTT
j_call: TRBJ1-1; clone_size: .; v_call: TRBV7-9; d_call: .; cdr3_aa: CASSAGSARNTEAFF; cdr3_nt: TGTGCCAGCAGCGCGGGGTCAGCGAGGAACACTGAAGCTTTCTTT
j_call: TRBJ1-5; clone_size: .; v_call: TRBV5-4; d_call: .; cdr3_aa: CASSLPDQPQHF; cdr3_nt: TGTGCCAGCAGCTTGCCGGATCAGCCCCAGCATTTT
j_call: TRBJ2-1; clone_size: few; v_call: TRBV14; d_call: .; cdr3_aa: CASSQVLGLTKQFF; cdr3_nt: TGTGCCAGCAGCCAAGTGCTGGGACTTACGAAGCAGTTCTTC
j_call: TRBJ1-6; clone_size: .; v_call: TRBV20-1; d_call: TRBD1; cdr3_aa: CSADDRVALHF; cdr3_nt: TGCAGTGCAGACGACAGGGTCGCCCTCCACTTT
j_call: TRBJ2-3; clone_size: .; v_call: TRBV7-6; d_call: TRBD2; cdr3_aa: CASSLIAGGLIDTQYF; cdr3_nt: TGTGCCAGCAGCTTAATAGCGGGGGGACTCATTGATACGCAGTATTTT
j_call: TRBJ2-3; clone_size: .; v_call: TRBV7-6; d_call: .; cdr3_aa: CASSPLMLRGTDTQYF; cdr3_nt: TGTGCCAGCAGCCCCCTGATGTTACGGGGAACAGATACGCAGTATTTT
j_call: TRBJ1-2; clone_size: .; v_call: TRBV28; d_call: .; cdr3_aa: CAISDIFGYTF; cdr3_nt: TGTGCCATCTCGGACATTTTCGGCTACACCTTC
j_call: TRBJ2-3; clone_size: .; v_call: TRBV11-2; d_call: .; cdr3_aa: CASSQGLATDTQYF; cdr3_nt: TGTGCCAGCAGCCAGGGCCTTGCCACAGATACGCAGTATTTT
j_call: TRBJ2-7; clone_size: .; v_call: TRBV2; d_call: TRBD1; cdr3_aa: CASSEQGAGYEQYF; cdr3_nt: TGTGCCAGCAGTGAGCAGGGGGCTGGCTACGAGCAGTACTTC
j_call: TRBJ1-1; clone_size: .; v_call: TRBV19; d_call: TRBD1; cdr3_aa: CASSITGTGLTEAFF; cdr3_nt: TGTGCCAGTAGTATAACCGGGACAGGGCTCACTGAAGCTTTCTTT
j_call: TRBJ1-1; clone_size: .; v_call: TRBV5-4; d_call: TRBD1; cdr3_aa: CASSLLTGGNTEAFF; cdr3_nt: TGTGCCAGCAGCTTGCTGACAGGGGGGAACACTGAAGCTTTCTTT
j_call: TRBJ2-5; clone_size: .; v_call: TRBV7-7; d_call: .; cdr3_aa: CASSLNPGSGETQYF; cdr3_nt: TGTGCCAGCAGCTTAAATCCAGGGTCAGGGGAGACCCAGTACTTC
j_call: TRBJ2-7; clone_size: .; v_call: TRBV19; d_call: TRBD1; cdr3_aa: CASSPPGQGADEQYF; cdr3_nt: TGTGCCAGTAGTCCCCCGGGACAGGGGGCCGACGAGCAGTACTTC
j_call: TRBJ1-5; clone_size: .; v_call: TRBV2; d_call: .; cdr3_aa: CASSTRVVGNQPQHF; cdr3_nt: TGTGCCAGCAGTACCAGGGTTGTTGGCAATCAGCCCCAGCATTTT
j_call: TRBJ1-2; clone_size: .; v_call: TRBV7-2; d_call: TRBD1; cdr3_aa: CASSPRQGLANYGYTF; cdr3_nt: TGTGCCAGCAGCCCAAGACAGGGGTTAGCTAACTATGGCTACACCTTC
j_call: TRBJ2-7; clone_size: few; v_call: TRBV7-8; d_call: TRBD2; cdr3_aa: CASRPQGLAGGGEQYF; cdr3_nt: TGTGCCAGCAGGCCGCAGGGACTAGCGGGGGGAGGTGAGCAGTACTTC
j_call: TRBJ1-5; clone_size: .; v_call: TRBV7-8; d_call: TRBD1; cdr3_aa: CASSPGTGTSYQPQHF; cdr3_nt: TGTGCCAGCAGCCCGGGGACAGGTACTTCCTATCAGCCCCAGCATTTT
j_call: TRBJ1-4; clone_size: few; v_call: TRBV5-4; d_call: .; cdr3_aa: CASSAEIYPNEKLFF; cdr3_nt: TGTGCCAGCAGCGCCGAGATCTACCCTAATGAAAAACTGTTTTTT
j_call: TRBJ1-5; clone_size: .; v_call: TRBV7-4; d_call: TRBD1; cdr3_aa: CASSLGGQDDQPQHF; cdr3_nt: TGTGCCAGCAGCTTAGGCGGACAGGATGATCAGCCCCAGCATTTT